This TCR beta chain comes out of a study of beta chain features in type 1 diabetes. Every bit of the isolated RNA underwent reverse transcription, so sequencing read expressed TCRB transcripts. The study sequenced naive, central memory and regulatory T cell samples to an average of around 3.4 million reads. Repertoires were generated with immunoSEQ multiplex PCR, while TCRdb's copy carries only in-frame clones and drops some. The table lists about 350,000 clones, around 20% of them singletons, with roughly 0.045% in the top ten. Points from the study as a whole: Across all four CD4+ subsets, people with type 1 diabetes showed modestly shorter TCRB CDR3s.

Germline V lookup: CDR1 GTSNPN, CDR2 SVGIG (reference sequence). V was clipped by 0 bases and J by 5 bases; unmatched bases: 8. The CDR3 has 15 residues. In its sample, this clone was seen a few times. Its antigen is currently unknown. This chain uses TRBV30 with TRBJ2-5; 8 bases match TRBD1. The clonotype originates from a woman under 30 in good health. Sequences were obtained from naive CD4+ T cells from blood. For the CDR3, the DNA is TGTGCCTGGAGTGTAAATCAGGGGGCATGGGAGACCCAGTACTTC. As protein: CAWSVNQGAWETQYF.